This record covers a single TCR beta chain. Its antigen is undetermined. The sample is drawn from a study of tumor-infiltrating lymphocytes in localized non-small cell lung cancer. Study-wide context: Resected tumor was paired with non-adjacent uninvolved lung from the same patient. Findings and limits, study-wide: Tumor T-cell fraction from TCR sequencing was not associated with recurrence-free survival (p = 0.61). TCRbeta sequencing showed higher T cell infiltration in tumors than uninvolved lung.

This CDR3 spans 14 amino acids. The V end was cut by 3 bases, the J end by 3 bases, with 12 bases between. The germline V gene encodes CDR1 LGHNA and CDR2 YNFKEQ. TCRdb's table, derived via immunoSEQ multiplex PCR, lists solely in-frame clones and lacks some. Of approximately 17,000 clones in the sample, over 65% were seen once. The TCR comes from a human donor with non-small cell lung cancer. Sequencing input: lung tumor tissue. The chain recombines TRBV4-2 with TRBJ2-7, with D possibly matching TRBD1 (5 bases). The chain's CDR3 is CASSQEWGNYEQYF. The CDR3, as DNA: TGTGCCAGCAGCCAGGAATGGGGCAACTACGAGCAGTACTTC.